Listed below are T cell receptor beta chains from one sample, sequenced in a study of blood T cell repertoires in COVID-19. TCRdb's copy holds only in-frame clones and misses some; the assay was immunoSEQ multiplex PCR. This repertoire shows some 290,000 clones, approximately 82% found once; its top ten account for about 4.5%. The specimen sequenced was peripheral blood. These receptors were taken from a man aged 60 to 69 who had recovered from COVID-19. Both conserved end residues are part of each CDR3. Fields, in order: CDR3 protein, CDR3 DNA, D gene, J gene, V gene, clone size. The D gene is left open where the match is weak. The listing skips clone size in some rows; elsewhere it reads once, few, many or a size class.

CASTRGQSYEQYF,TGTGCCAGCACCCGAGGACAGTCCTACGAGCAGTACTTC,-,TRBJ2-7,TRBV6-5,once
CASSGTGSYNEQFF,TGCGCCAGCAGTGGGACTGGCTCCTACAATGAGCAGTTCTTC,-,TRBJ2-1,TRBV4-1,-
CASSRDSEAFF,TGCGCCAGCAGCCGGGACTCTGAAGCTTTCTTT,-,TRBJ1-1,TRBV5-1,-
CASSRRAGLDRSNEKLFF,TGCGCCAGCAGCCGCAGGGCAGGGCTAGATAGATCTAATGAAAAACTGTTTTTT,-,TRBJ1-4,TRBV5-1,-
CATHGQGRDTEAFF,TGTGCCACCCACGGACAGGGCAGGGACACTGAAGCTTTCTTT,TRBD1,TRBJ1-1,TRBV24-1,-
CASSLAGRQGRTEAFF,TGCGCCAGCAGCTTGGCGGGGAGACAGGGGAGGACTGAAGCTTTCTTT,TRBD1,TRBJ1-1,TRBV5-1,-
CASSGPSGSSYEQYF,TGTGCCAGCAGTGGGCCTAGCGGAAGCTCCTACGAGCAGTACTTC,TRBD2,TRBJ2-7,TRBV7-9,-
CASSSSALYNEQFF,TGTGCCAGCAGCTCTTCAGCGCTTTACAATGAGCAGTTCTTC,-,TRBJ2-1,TRBV7-2,-
CASSTGTARNQPQHF,TGTGCCAGCAGCACAGGGACAGCCCGCAATCAGCCCCAGCATTTT,TRBD1,TRBJ1-5,TRBV7-9,-
CASSLTRDRGNTGELFF,TGTGCCAGCAGCCTTACCAGGGACAGGGGCAACACCGGGGAGCTGTTTTTT,TRBD1,TRBJ2-2,TRBV7-2,-
CASSLNRVEAFF,TGTGCCAGCAGCCTAAACAGGGTTGAAGCTTTCTTT,-,TRBJ1-1,TRBV7-2,-
CASRDSLYEQYF,TGTGCCAGTCGGGACAGTCTCTACGAGCAGTACTTC,TRBD1,TRBJ2-7,TRBV27,-
CASSPRGNRRQNNEQFF,TGTGCCAGCAGTCCACGGGGGAATAGAAGACAGAACAATGAGCAGTTCTTC,-,TRBJ2-1,TRBV6-4,-
CASSEHREETQYF,TGTGCCAGCAGCGAGCACAGGGAAGAGACCCAGTACTTC,-,TRBJ2-5,TRBV21-1,-
CASSASGPRGNTIYF,TGTGCCAGCAGCGCCTCCGGGCCGAGAGGGAACACCATATATTTT,-,TRBJ1-3,TRBV9,-
CASSASARMGMNTEAFF,TGTGCCAGCAGCGCGAGTGCCCGGATGGGCATGAACACTGAAGCTTTCTTT,-,TRBJ1-1,TRBV9,-
CASSLKLPGQRNEKLFF,TGTGCCAGCAGCTTAAAACTCCCGGGACAGCGTAATGAAAAACTGTTTTTT,TRBD1,TRBJ1-4,TRBV5-6,few
CASSRDRSSYNEQFF,TGCGCCAGCAGTCGGGACAGGAGCTCCTACAATGAGCAGTTCTTC,TRBD1,TRBJ2-1,TRBV5-1,-
CASSEGRSRYNEQFF,TGTGCCAGCAGTGAAGGGAGGTCCCGATACAATGAGCAGTTCTTC,-,TRBJ2-1,TRBV2,-
CSALAGSDTQYF,TGCAGCGCTTTGGCAGGGTCCGATACGCAGTATTTT,-,TRBJ2-3,TRBV29-1,-
CASSLDRGQLNEQFF,TGTGCCAGCAGCTTAGACCGGGGACAGCTTAATGAGCAGTTCTTC,TRBD1,TRBJ2-1,TRBV11-2,few
CASSSRGKVATSGGNEQFF,TGTGCCAGCAGCTCTCGGGGGAAGGTGGCGACTAGCGGGGGAAATGAGCAGTTCTTC,TRBD2,TRBJ2-1,TRBV14,-
CASSETLGLPNTEAFF,TGTGCCAGCAGTGAAACGCTCGGACTCCCGAACACTGAAGCTTTCTTT,-,TRBJ1-1,TRBV2,-
CSATTSNEQFF,TGCAGTGCTACGACTAGTAATGAGCAGTTCTTC,-,TRBJ2-1,TRBV20-1,-
CASSPGTGITSTDTQYF,TGTGCCAGCAGTCCCGGGACAGGAATAACTAGCACAGATACGCAGTATTTT,TRBD1,TRBJ2-3,TRBV2,-
CASSWLGSYEQYF,TGTGCCAGCAGCTGGCTAGGTTCCTACGAGCAGTACTTC,-,TRBJ2-7,TRBV7-8,-
CAWGGTGIYEQYF,TGTGCCTGGGGGGGGACAGGAATCTACGAGCAGTACTTC,TRBD1,TRBJ2-7,TRBV30,-
CSVTGQHYGYTF,TGCAGCGTTACAGGTCAACACTATGGCTACACCTTC,-,TRBJ1-2,TRBV29-1,-
CASSPEVAKIEQFF,TGTGCCAGCAGCCCGGAGGTAGCCAAGATTGAGCAGTTCTTC,-,TRBJ2-1,TRBV5-5,-
CASSMTGLNQPQHF,TGTGCCAGCAGTATGACAGGGTTGAATCAGCCCCAGCATTTT,TRBD1,TRBJ1-5,TRBV2,few
CASGLSPGQGRYEQFF,TGTGCTAGTGGTTTGTCTCCGGGACAGGGGAGGTATGAGCAGTTCTTC,TRBD1,TRBJ2-1,TRBV12-5,-
CASRVQGAYEQYF,TGTGCCAGCAGAGTACAGGGGGCTTACGAGCAGTACTTC,TRBD1,TRBJ2-7,TRBV12-3/TRBV12-4,-
CASSNGQGRRETQYF,TGCGCCAGCAGCAACGGACAGGGGAGGCGAGAGACCCAGTACTTC,TRBD1,TRBJ2-5,TRBV5-1,-
CASSHELADEQFF,TGCGCCAGCAGCCATGAACTAGCGGATGAGCAGTTCTTC,TRBD2,TRBJ2-1,TRBV4-1,-
CASSLRGTNSYNEQFF,TGTGCCAGCAGCTTAAGGGGGACTAACTCCTACAATGAGCAGTTCTTC,-,TRBJ2-1,TRBV7-2,-
CASSARDSIYEQYF,TGTGCCAGTAGTGCCCGGGACAGCATATACGAGCAGTACTTC,TRBD1,TRBJ2-7,TRBV19,-
CASSIGRGPTGELFF,TGTGCCAGTAGTATTGGCAGGGGCCCCACCGGGGAGCTGTTTTTT,-,TRBJ2-2,TRBV19,-